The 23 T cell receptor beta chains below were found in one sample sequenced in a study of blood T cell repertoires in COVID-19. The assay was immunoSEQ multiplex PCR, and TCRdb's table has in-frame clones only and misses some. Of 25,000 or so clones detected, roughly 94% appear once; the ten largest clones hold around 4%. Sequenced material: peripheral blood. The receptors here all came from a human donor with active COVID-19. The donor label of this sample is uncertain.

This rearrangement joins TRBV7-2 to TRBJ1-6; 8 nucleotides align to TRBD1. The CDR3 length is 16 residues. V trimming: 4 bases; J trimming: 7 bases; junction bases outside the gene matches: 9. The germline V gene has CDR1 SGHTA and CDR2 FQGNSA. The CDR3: CASSSTRTGSNSPLHF. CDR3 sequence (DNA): TGTGCCAGCAGCTCAACACGGACAGGGTCGAATTCACCCCTCCACTTT.

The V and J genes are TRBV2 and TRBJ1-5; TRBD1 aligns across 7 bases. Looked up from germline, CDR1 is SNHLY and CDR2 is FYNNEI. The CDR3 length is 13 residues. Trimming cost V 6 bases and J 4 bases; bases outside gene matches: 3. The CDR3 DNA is TGTGCCAGCAGGGTACAGGGGAATCAGCCCCAGCATTTT. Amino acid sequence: CASRVQGNQPQHF.

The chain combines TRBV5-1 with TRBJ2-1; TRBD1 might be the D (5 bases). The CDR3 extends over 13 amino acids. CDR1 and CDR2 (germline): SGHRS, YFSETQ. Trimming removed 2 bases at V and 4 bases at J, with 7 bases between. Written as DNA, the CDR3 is TGCGCCAGCAGCTTTCAGGGATACAATGAGCAGTTCTTC. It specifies CASSFQGYNEQFF.

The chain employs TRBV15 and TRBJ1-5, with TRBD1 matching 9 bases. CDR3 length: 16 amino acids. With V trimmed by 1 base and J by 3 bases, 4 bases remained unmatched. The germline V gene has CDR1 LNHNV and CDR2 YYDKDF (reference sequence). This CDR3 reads CATSRVGQGNNQPQHF. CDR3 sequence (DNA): TGTGCCACCAGCAGAGTGGGACAGGGTAACAATCAGCCCCAGCATTTT.

The CDR3 DNA sequence: TGTGCCAGCAGTGTACGCGGCCAAGAGACCCAGTACTTC. It specifies CASSVRGQETQYF. The J gene is TRBJ2-5, the V gene TRBV2, with D uncertain. This CDR3 contains 13 residues. V gave up 4 bases and J gave up 1 base, with 7 bases separating them. Germline V gene lookup returns CDR1 SNHLY and CDR2 FYNNEI.

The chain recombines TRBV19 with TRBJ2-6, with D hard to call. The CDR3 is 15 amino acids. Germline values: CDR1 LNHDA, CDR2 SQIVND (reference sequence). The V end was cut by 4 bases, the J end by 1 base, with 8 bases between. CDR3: CASSTGTSGANVLTF. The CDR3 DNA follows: TGTGCCAGTAGTACGGGTACATCTGGGGCCAACGTCCTGACTTTC.

CDR3 coding DNA: TGTGCCAGCAGCGCGCTGGGGGCAGCTAGGGACAATGAGCAGTTCTTC. The encoded protein is CASSALGAARDNEQFF. V and J are TRBV9 and TRBJ2-1; TRBD1 might be the D (6 bases). The germline V and J ends were trimmed by 3 bases and 5 bases, with 18 bases remaining between them. The CDR3 loop spans 16 amino acids. Germline values: CDR1 SGDLS, CDR2 YYNGEE.

Here the CDR3 reads CASSPPPGTTNEQFF. CDR3 sequence (DNA): TGTGCCAGCTCACCCCCTCCGGGGACAACGAATGAGCAGTTCTTC. The chain employs TRBV18 and TRBJ2-1; TRBD1 is a possible D gene (6 bases). Trimming took 3 bases from V and 7 from J, leaving 16 bases between them. The germline gives CDR1 KGHSH, CDR2 LQKENI. The CDR3 covers 15 residues.

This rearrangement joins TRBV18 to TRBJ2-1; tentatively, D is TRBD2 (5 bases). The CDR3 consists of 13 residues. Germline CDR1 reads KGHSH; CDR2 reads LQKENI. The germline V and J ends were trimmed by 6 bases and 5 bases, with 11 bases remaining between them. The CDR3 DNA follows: TGTGCCAGCTCCGCGGACTCGAACAATGAGCAGTTCTTC. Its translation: CASSADSNNEQFF. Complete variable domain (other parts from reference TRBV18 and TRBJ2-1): NAGVMQNPRHLVRRRGQEARLRCSPMKGHSHVYWYRQLPEEGLKFMVYLQKENIIDESGMPKERFSAEFPKEGPSILRIQQVVRGDSAAYFCASSADSNNEQFFGPGTRLTVL.

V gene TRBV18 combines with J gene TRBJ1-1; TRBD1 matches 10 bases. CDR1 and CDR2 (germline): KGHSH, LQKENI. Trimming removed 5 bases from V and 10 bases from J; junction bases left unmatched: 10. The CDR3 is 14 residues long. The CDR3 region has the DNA TGTGCCAGCTCAGAGAGACGACAGGGGGCTGGAGCTTTCTTT. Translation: CASSERRQGAGAFF.

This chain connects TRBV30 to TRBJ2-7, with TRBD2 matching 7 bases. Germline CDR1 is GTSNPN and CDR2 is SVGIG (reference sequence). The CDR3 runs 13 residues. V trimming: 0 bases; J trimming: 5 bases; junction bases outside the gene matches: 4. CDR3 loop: CAWSVPSGDEQYF. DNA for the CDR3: TGTGCCTGGAGTGTTCCTAGCGGAGACGAGCAGTACTTC.

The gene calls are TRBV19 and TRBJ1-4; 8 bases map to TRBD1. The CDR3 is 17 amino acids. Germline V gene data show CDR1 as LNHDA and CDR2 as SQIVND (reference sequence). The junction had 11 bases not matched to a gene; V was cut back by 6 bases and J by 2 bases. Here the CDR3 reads CASSDGQGVGTNEKLFF. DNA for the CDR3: TGTGCCAGTAGCGACGGACAGGGAGTAGGGACTAATGAAAAACTGTTTTTT.

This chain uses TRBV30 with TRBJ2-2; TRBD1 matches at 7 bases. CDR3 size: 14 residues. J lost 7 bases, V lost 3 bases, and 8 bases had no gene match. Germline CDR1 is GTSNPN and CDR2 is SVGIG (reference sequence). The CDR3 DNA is TGTGCCTGGAGCAGACAGGGTTGGATCGGGGAGCTGTTTTTT. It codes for CAWSRQGWIGELFF.

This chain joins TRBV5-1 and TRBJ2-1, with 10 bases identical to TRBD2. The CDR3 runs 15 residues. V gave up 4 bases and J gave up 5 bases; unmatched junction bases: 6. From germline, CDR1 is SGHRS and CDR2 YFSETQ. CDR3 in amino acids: CASSRGLADDNEQFF. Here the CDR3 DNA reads TGCGCCAGCAGCCGAGGACTAGCGGACGACAATGAGCAGTTCTTC.

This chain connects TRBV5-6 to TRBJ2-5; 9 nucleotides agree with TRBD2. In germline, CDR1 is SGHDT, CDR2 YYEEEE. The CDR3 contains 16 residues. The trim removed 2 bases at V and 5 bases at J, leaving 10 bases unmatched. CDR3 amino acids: CASSFPSGGRAETQYF. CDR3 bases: TGTGCCAGCAGCTTTCCGAGCGGGGGGCGCGCGGAGACCCAGTACTTC.

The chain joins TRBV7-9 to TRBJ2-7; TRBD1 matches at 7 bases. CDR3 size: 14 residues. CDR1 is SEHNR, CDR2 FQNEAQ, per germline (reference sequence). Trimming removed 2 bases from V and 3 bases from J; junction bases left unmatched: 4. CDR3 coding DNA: TGTGCCAGCAGCTTAATGACAGGGAACTACGAGCAGTACTTC. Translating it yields CASSLMTGNYEQYF.

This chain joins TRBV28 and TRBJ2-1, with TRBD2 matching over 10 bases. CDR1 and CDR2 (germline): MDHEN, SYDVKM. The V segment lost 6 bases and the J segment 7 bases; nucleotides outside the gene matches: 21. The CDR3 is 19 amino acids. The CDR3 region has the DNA TGTGCCAGCAGAATTAAGAAGGAGAGGCTAGCGGGAGCTCGAAATGAGCAGTTCTTC. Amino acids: CASRIKKERLAGARNEQFF.

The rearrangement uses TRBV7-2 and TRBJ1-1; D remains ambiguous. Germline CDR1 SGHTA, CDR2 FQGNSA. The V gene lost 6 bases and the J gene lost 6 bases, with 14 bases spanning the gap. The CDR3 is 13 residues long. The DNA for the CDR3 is TGTGCCAGCAGTCTAGAGGGCTACTCTGAAGCTTTCTTT. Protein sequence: CASSLEGYSEAFF.

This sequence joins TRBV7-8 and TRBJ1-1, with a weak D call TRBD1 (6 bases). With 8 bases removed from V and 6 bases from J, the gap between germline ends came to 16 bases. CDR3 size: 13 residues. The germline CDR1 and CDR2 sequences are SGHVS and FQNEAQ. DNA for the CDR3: TGTGCCAGCGGTAAAGGACAGACTTCTGAAGCTTTCTTT. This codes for CASGKGQTSEAFF. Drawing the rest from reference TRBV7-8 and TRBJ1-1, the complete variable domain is GAGVSQSPRYKVAKRGQDVALRCDPISGHVSLFWYQQALGQGPEFLTYFQNEAQLDKSGLPSDRFFAERPEGSVSTLKIQRTQQEDSAVYLCASGKGQTSEAFFGQGTRLTVV.

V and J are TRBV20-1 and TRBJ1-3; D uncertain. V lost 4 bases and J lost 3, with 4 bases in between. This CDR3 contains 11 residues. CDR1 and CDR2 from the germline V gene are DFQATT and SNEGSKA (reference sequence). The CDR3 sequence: CSATGGNTIYF. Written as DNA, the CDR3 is TGCAGTGCTACGGGTGGAAACACCATATATTTT.

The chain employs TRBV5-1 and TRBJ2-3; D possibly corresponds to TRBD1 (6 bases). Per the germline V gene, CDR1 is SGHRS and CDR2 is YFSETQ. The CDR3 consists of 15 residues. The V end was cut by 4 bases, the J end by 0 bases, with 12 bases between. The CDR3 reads CASSTLRGSTDTQYF. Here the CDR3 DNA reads TGCGCCAGCAGCACACTCAGGGGCAGCACAGATACGCAGTATTTT.

In DNA form, the CDR3 reads TGTGCCTGGAGCCGGCGGAGGACAGTCTATGGCTACACCTTC. This encodes CAWSRRRTVYGYTF. The V and J genes are TRBV30 and TRBJ1-2; TRBD1 might be the D (6 bases). The V gene lost 3 bases and the J gene lost 4 bases, with 15 bases spanning the gap. This CDR3 is 14 amino acids long. Germline assignment: CDR1 GTSNPN and CDR2 SVGIG (reference sequence).

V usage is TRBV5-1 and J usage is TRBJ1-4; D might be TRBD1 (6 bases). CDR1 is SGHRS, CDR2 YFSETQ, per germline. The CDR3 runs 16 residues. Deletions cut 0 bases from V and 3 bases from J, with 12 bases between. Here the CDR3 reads CASSLAGDKANEKLFF. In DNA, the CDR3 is TGCGCCAGCAGCTTGGCAGGGGACAAAGCTAATGAAAAACTGTTTTTT.